Presented here are 24 T cell receptor beta chains from one specimen sequenced in a study of early T cells in non-severe SARS-CoV-2 infection. TCRdb reanalysed the 5' RACE reads using MiXCR and keeps one entry per CDR3 protein. The data show 95,000 to 110,000 distinct CDR3 sequences, 11% seen once. The material sequenced was whole blood. These receptors originate from an adult who was a healthcare worker with PCR-confirmed SARS-CoV-2 infection or an uninfected control (not recorded which).

This clonotype came up many times. The gene calls are TRBV20-1 and TRBJ2-7, with a weak D call TRBD2 (6 bases). Trimming removed 0 bases at V and 0 bases at J, with 9 bases between. CDR1 DFQATT and CDR2 SNEGSKA come from the germline V gene (reference sequence). This CDR3 region has 14 residues. The CDR3 here is CSAREGLGSYEQYF. CDR3 nucleotide sequence: TGCAGTGCTAGAGAGGGACTGGGCTCCTACGAGCAGTACTTC.

The chain uses TRBV6-2 or TRBV6-3 and TRBJ1-1; D not certain. Looked up from germline, CDR1 is MNHEY and CDR2 is SVGEGT. The CDR3 is made up of 15 amino acids. Trimming stripped 0 bases from V and 5 bases from J, with 13 bases between. CDR3 protein: CASSYSWPEWTEAFF. Written as DNA, the CDR3 is TGTGCCAGCAGTTACTCATGGCCGGAGTGGACTGAAGCTTTCTTT.

This clonotype was counted many times. This chain joins TRBV9 and TRBJ1-1; tentatively, D is TRBD1 (5 bases). The CDR3 totals 16 residues. Germline CDR1 SGDLS, CDR2 YYNGEE. V was cut by 3 bases and J by 7 bases, with 22 bases left in between. This CDR3 is CASSGSQDVRVGEAFF. CDR3 nucleotide sequence: TGTGCCAGCAGCGGATCACAGGATGTCAGGGTTGGTGAAGCTTTCTTT.

Comment on this clonotype: A single base separates this from a much larger clone, so it may be a read error. The V and J genes are TRBV5-1 and TRBJ2-7; 8 positions match TRBD1. Per the germline V gene, CDR1 is SGHRS and CDR2 is YFSETQ. The CDR3 sequence is 13 residues long. CDR3 loop: CTSMDRDSYEQYF. The CDR3 nucleotides read TGCACCAGCATGGACAGGGACTCCTACGAGCAGTACTTC.

This clonotype has more than one count but fewer than ten. V and J are TRBV19 and TRBJ1-1; the D gene is possibly TRBD1 (5 bases). In germline, CDR1 is LNHDA, CDR2 SQIVND (reference sequence). Deletions cut 5 bases from V and 0 bases from J, with 16 bases between. CDR3 length: 16 amino acids. CDR3 nucleotides: TGTGCCAGTAGTGTACGGTCCGGGACGGTGAACACTGAAGCTTTCTTT. This sequence encodes CASSVRSGTVNTEAFF. Full variable domain (missing parts from reference TRBV19 and TRBJ1-1): DGGITQSPKYLFRKEGQNVTLSCEQNLNHDAMYWYRQDPGQGLRLIYYSQIVNDFQKGDIAEGYSVSREKKESFPLTVTSAQKNPTAFYLCASSVRSGTVNTEAFFGQGTRLTVV.

This chain links TRBV2 with TRBJ2-1; D is ambiguous. Looked up from germline, CDR1 is SNHLY and CDR2 is FYNNEI. The CDR3 sequence is 11 residues long. V lost 8 bases and J lost 10, with 12 bases in between. The CDR3 DNA sequence: TGTGCCAGCCATGGGGTCTCGGAGCAGTTCTTC. Its protein product is CASHGVSEQFF.

The sample holds one count of this clonotype. The J gene is TRBJ1-1, the V gene TRBV6-5; D is possibly TRBD1 (6 bases). Looked up from germline, CDR1 is MNHEY and CDR2 is SVGAGI. Trimming cost V 7 bases and J 7 bases, with 16 bases left between them. The CDR3 is made up of 13 amino acids. The CDR3 bases are TGTGCCAGCAATCGAGGGGGGGCGAATGAAGCTTTCTTT. Its protein is CASNRGGANEAFF.

In this sample, this clonotype turned up many times. V is TRBV5-1 and J is TRBJ1-4, with 8 bases that match TRBD1. The CDR3 length is 14 residues. V dropped 4 bases and J dropped 8; count of bases not matched to a gene: 7. CDR1 SGHRS and CDR2 YFSETQ come from the germline V gene. CDR3 amino acids: CASSLDRGGEKLFF. As DNA, the CDR3 is TGCGCCAGCAGCCTTGACAGGGGTGGCGAAAAACTGTTTTTT.

This clonotype showed up many times. This chain connects TRBV12-3 or TRBV12-4 to TRBJ1-2, with a weak D call TRBD1 (6 bases). There are 14 residues in the CDR3. Trimming removed 2 bases at V and 5 bases at J, with 12 bases between. The CDR3 sequence: CASSLTGTQYGYTF. CDR3 DNA sequence: TGTGCCAGCAGTTTAACCGGGACACAGTATGGCTACACCTTC.

The table lists this clonotype with many counts. V gene TRBV7-2 combines with J gene TRBJ1-4, with no clear D. CDR1 and CDR2 (germline): SGHTA, FQGNSA. The CDR3 has 15 residues. V gave up 5 bases and J gave up 2 bases, with 12 bases separating them. The CDR3 loop reads CASSPSQSTNEKLFF. The CDR3, as DNA: TGTGCCAGCAGCCCAAGCCAGTCTACTAATGAAAAACTGTTTTTT.

This clonotype was counted a few times. V gene TRBV20-1 combines with J gene TRBJ1-6; 7 bases map to TRBD1. Losses at the gene ends were 0 bases for V and 9 bases for J; bases not matched to a gene: 8. Germline loops: CDR1 DFQATT, CDR2 SNEGSKA (reference sequence). This CDR3 comprises 15 residues. Here the CDR3 DNA reads TGCAGTGCTAGAGATCTAGGACAGGAGATTTCACCCCTCCACTTT. Translating gives CSARDLGQEISPLHF.

This clonotype was picked up many times. The genes are TRBV3-1 and TRBJ2-5; D assignment may be TRBD1 or TRBD2 (5 bases each). CDR1 and CDR2 (germline): LGHDT, YNNKEL (reference sequence). CDR3 length equals 12 residues. V dropped 7 bases and J dropped 7 bases, with 13 bases sitting between them. The CDR3 coding sequence is TGTGCCAGCATCAAAGACAGCGGGACCCAGTACTTC. The encoded protein is CASIKDSGTQYF.

The chain links TRBV29-1 to TRBJ2-1, with D maybe TRBD2 (6 bases). In germline, CDR1 is SQVTM, CDR2 ANQGSEA. This CDR3 contains 17 residues. V shed 1 base and J shed 0 bases, with 16 bases lying between them. CDR3: CSVEGVRDGGSYNEQFF. CDR3 in DNA: TGCAGCGTTGAAGGGGTGCGGGATGGGGGCTCCTACAATGAGCAGTTCTTC.

This clonotype has ten or more counts. The genes are TRBV4-1 and TRBJ1-1; D is uncertain. CDR3 size: 14 residues. CDR1 and CDR2 (germline): MGHRA, YSYEKL. V was shortened by 0 bases and J by 8 bases, with 13 bases between the two germline ends. The CDR3 protein is CASSQDRGIAEAFF. CDR3 sequence (DNA): TGCGCCAGCAGCCAAGATCGGGGAATCGCGGAAGCTTTCTTT.

The V gene is TRBV24-1, the J gene TRBJ2-2; 7 nucleotides agree with TRBD1. Germline V gene data show CDR1 as KGHDR and CDR2 as SFDVKD. V dropped 7 bases and J dropped 6; count of bases not matched to a gene: 7. The CDR3 has 14 amino acids. The CDR3 sequence: CATSDRVRPGELFF. The CDR3 DNA sequence: TGTGCCACCAGCGACAGGGTGCGACCCGGGGAGCTGTTTTTT.

There are a few counts of this clonotype. The V and J genes are TRBV6-2 or TRBV6-3 and TRBJ2-7, with 10 bases fitting TRBD1. In germline, CDR1 is MNHEY, CDR2 SVGEGT. Trimming took 1 base from V and 0 from J; bases not matched to a gene: 0. CDR3 size: 15 residues. CDR3 sequence: CASSYWDRGSYEQYF. The CDR3 DNA is TGTGCCAGCAGTTACTGGGACAGGGGCTCCTACGAGCAGTACTTC.

This clonotype was observed a few times. This chain links TRBV20-1 with TRBJ2-2; 9 bases align to TRBD1. The CDR3 length is 15 residues. CDR1 and CDR2 (germline): DFQATT, SNEGSKA (reference sequence). The trim removed 6 bases at V and 1 base at J, leaving 6 bases unmatched. Here the CDR3 reads CSAERGQGNTGELFF. CDR3 sequence (DNA): TGCAGTGCCGAAAGGGGACAGGGGAACACCGGGGAGCTGTTTTTT.

This chain joins TRBV20-1 and TRBJ1-2, with D unresolved. The CDR3 loop spans 13 amino acids. The germline gives CDR1 DFQATT, CDR2 SNEGSKA (reference sequence). Between the trimmed V and J ends, which lost 0 bases and 4 bases, there was a span of 9 bases. The CDR3 is CSARDVRTYGYTF. CDR3 DNA sequence: TGCAGTGCTAGAGATGTACGGACCTATGGCTACACCTTC.

In this sample, this clonotype turned up many times. The V gene is TRBV2, the J gene TRBJ2-7; 8 bases line up with TRBD1. Per the germline V gene, CDR1 is SNHLY and CDR2 is FYNNEI. V gave up 4 bases and J gave up 6 bases; unmatched junction bases: 8. CDR3 length equals 14 residues. The CDR3 DNA reads TGTGCCAGCAGTGCGGCAGGGGGCCCTCTCGAGCAGTACTTC. Its protein product is CASSAAGGPLEQYF.

Many counts were recorded for this clonotype. This chain connects TRBV11-2 to TRBJ2-1; D is possibly TRBD2 (6 bases). CDR3 length: 17 amino acids. V lost 4 bases, J lost 7 bases, and 23 bases lay in between. Per germline, CDR1 SGHAT and CDR2 FQNNGV. The CDR3 region is CASSSARAGRYQNEQFF. CDR3 in DNA: TGTGCCAGCAGCTCAGCCAGGGCGGGACGCTACCAGAATGAGCAGTTCTTC.

This chain uses TRBV5-1 with TRBJ1-2, with 7 bases lining up with TRBD1. Trimming took 5 bases from V and 3 from J; bases not matched to a gene: 10. In germline, CDR1 is SGHRS, CDR2 YFSETQ. This CDR3 contains 15 residues. CDR3 sequence: CASSPPGQRDYGYTF. The DNA of the CDR3 is TGCGCCAGCAGTCCCCCGGGACAGCGAGACTATGGCTACACCTTC.

In this sample, this clonotype turned up a few times. This CDR3 is CASSLLDSGVQYF. CDR3 bases: TGTGCCAGCAGTCTTTTGGACAGTGGGGTGCAGTACTTC. V is TRBV28 and J is TRBJ2-7; D possibly corresponds to TRBD1 (6 bases). CDR1 MDHEN and CDR2 SYDVKM come from the germline V gene. Deletions cut 5 bases from V and 9 bases from J, with 17 bases between. CDR3 size: 13 residues.

V and J are TRBV7-2 and TRBJ2-3; D possibly corresponds to TRBD1 (5 bases). Trimming took 1 base from V and 3 from J, leaving 8 bases between them. This CDR3 has 14 amino acids. Germline V gives CDR1 SGHTA, CDR2 FQGNSA. The CDR3 loop is CASSLVQGTDTQYF. The CDR3 DNA is TGTGCCAGCAGCTTAGTGCAGGGAACAGATACGCAGTATTTT.

The V gene is TRBV3-1, the J gene TRBJ2-1, with 11 nucleotides matching TRBD2. This CDR3 contains 14 residues. V shed 1 base, J shed 7 bases, and the junction held 0 bases outside the gene matches. The V gene's germline CDR1 is LGHDT and CDR2 YNNKEL (reference sequence). CDR3 sequence (DNA): TGTGCCAGCAGCCAAGGGACTAGCGGGAATGAGCAGTTCTTC. This gives the protein CASSQGTSGNEQFF.